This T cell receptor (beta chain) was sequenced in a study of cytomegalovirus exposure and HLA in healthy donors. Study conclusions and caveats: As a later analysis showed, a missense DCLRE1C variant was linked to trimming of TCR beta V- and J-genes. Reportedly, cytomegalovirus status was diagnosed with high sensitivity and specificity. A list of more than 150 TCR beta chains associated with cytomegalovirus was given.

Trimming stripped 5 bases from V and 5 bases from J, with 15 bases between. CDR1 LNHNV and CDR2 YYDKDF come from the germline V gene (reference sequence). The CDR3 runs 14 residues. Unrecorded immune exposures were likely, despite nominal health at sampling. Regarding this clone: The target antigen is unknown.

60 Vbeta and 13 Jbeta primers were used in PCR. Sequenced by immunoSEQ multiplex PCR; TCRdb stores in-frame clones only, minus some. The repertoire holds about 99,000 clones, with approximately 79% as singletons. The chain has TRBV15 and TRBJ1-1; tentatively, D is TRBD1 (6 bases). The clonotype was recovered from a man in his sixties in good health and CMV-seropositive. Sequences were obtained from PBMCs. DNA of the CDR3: TGTGCCACCAGCCCCAACAGGGTAGAAACTGAAGCTTTCTTT. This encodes CATSPNRVETEAFF.